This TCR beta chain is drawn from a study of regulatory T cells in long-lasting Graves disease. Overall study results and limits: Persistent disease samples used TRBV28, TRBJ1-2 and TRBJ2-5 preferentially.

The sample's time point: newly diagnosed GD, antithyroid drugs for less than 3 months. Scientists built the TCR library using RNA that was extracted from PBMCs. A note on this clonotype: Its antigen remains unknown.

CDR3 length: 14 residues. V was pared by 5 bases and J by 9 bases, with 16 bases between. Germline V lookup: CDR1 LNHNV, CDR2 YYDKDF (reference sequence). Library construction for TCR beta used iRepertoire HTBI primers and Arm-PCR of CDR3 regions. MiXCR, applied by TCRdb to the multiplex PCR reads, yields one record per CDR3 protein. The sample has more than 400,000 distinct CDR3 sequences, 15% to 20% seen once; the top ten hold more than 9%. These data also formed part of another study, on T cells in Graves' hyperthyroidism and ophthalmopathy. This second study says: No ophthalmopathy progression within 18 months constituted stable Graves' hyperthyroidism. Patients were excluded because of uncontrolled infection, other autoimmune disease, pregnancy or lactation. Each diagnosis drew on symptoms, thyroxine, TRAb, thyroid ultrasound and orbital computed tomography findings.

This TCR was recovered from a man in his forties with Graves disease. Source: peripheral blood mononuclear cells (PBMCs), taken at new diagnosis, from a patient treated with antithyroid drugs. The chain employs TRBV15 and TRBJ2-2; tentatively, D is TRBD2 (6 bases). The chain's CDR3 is CATSVRRGTWELFF. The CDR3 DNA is TGTGCCACCAGCGTGCGACGCGGGACTTGGGAGCTGTTTTTT.